This TCR beta chain was profiled in a study of Ad26.COV2.S vaccination and SARS-CoV-2 variants. Study background: Donor was assigned to the Ad26.COV2.S arm of trial COV1001.

Germline assignment: CDR1 KGHSH and CDR2 LQKENI. There are 14 residues in the CDR3. V lost 6 bases, J lost 5 bases, and 16 bases lay in between. Libraries were prepared by immunoSEQ multiplex PCR; TCRdb keeps only in-frame clonotypes and omits some of them. The sample shows about half a million clones, roughly 87% of them seen only once. Treatment in this sample: 15 to 20 received Ad26.COV2.S at low or high dose, single or two shots; roughly 5 received placebo; per-sample allocation not given. At day 63 after the first vaccine or placebo injection, samples were drawn. General study findings and limits: Non-spike TCR breadth did not differ much between vaccine and placebo recipients.

This clone showed up just a few times. What it recognizes is unknown. The sequencing used peripheral blood, collected in a trial of Ad26.COV2.S vaccine versus placebo. The chain joins TRBV18 to TRBJ1-1; no clear D. The receptor's source is a person aged 18 to 59 who received the Ad26.COV2.S COVID-19 vaccine or a placebo. In DNA form, the CDR3 reads TGTGCCAGCTCCTCAGAAGCCACTGAGACTGAAGCTTTCTTT. This encodes CASSSEATETEAFF.